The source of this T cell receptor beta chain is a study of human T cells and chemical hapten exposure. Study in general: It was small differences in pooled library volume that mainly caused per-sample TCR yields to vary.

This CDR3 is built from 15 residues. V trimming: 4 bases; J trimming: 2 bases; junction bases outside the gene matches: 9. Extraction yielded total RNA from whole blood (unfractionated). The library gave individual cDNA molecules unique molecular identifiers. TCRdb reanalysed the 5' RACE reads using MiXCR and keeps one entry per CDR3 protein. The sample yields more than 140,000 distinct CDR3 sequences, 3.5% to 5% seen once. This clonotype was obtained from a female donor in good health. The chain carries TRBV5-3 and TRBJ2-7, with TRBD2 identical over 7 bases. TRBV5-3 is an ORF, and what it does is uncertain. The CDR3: CARSQKRDPTYEQYF. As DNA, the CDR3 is TGTGCCAGAAGCCAAAAGCGGGATCCTACCTACGAGCAGTACTTC.